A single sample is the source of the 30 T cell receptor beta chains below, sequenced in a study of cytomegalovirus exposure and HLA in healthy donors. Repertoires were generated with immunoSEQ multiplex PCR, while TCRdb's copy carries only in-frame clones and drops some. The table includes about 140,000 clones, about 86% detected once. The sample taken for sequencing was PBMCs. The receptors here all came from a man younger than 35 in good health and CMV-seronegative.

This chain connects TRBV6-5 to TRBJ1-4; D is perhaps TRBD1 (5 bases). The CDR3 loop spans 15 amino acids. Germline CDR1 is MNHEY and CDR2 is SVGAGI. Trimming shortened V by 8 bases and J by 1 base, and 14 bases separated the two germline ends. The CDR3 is CASRRDGGTNEKLFF. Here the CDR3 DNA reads TGTGCCAGCCGGAGGGACGGGGGAACTAATGAAAAACTGTTTTTT.

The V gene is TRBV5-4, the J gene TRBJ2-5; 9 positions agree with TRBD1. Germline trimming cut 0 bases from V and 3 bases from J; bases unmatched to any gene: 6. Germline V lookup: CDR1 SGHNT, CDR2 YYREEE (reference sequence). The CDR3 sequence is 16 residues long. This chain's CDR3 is CASSLVGWDREETQYF. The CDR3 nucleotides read TGTGCCAGCAGCTTGGTGGGCTGGGACAGGGAAGAGACCCAGTACTTC.

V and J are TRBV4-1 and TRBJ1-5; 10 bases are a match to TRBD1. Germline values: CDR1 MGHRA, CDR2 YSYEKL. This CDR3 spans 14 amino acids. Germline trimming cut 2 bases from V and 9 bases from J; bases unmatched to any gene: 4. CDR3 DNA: TGCGCCAGCAGCCAAAACCGGGACAGGGGGCCCCAGCATTTT. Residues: CASSQNRDRGPQHF.

For the CDR3, the DNA is TGTGCCAGCCTCCCCACTAGAGGGATCTATGGCTACACCTTC. Protein: CASLPTRGIYGYTF. The gene calls are TRBV19 and TRBJ1-2; D unclear. Germline V gene lookup returns CDR1 LNHDA and CDR2 SQIVND (reference sequence). The CDR3 consists of 14 residues. Trimming took 9 bases from V and 4 from J, leaving 18 bases between them.

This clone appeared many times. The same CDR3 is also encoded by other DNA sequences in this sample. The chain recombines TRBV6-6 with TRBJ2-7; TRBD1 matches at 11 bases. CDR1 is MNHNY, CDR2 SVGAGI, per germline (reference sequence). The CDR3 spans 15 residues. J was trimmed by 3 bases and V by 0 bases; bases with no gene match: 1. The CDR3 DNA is TGTGCCAGCAGTTACTCCGGGACAGGGGGCTACGAGCAGTACTTC. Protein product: CASSYSGTGGYEQYF.

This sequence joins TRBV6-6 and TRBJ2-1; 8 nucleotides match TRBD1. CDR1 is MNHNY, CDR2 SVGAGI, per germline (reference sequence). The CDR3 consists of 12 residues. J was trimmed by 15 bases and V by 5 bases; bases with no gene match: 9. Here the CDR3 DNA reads TGTGCCAGCAGTCGGCCGGGACAGGTGCGGTTCTTC. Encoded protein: CASSRPGQVRFF.

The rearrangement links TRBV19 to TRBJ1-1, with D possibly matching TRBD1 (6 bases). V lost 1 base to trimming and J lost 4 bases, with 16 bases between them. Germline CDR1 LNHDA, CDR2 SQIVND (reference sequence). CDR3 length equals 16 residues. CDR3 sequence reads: CASSIAAGALLTEAFF. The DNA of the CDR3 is TGTGCCAGTAGTATAGCGGCAGGGGCGCTTCTCACTGAAGCTTTCTTT.

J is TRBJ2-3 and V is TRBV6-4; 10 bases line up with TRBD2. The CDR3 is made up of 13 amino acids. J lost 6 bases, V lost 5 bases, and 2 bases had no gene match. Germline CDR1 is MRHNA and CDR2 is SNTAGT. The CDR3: CASSTSGVDTQYF. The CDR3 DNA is TGTGCCAGCAGTACTAGCGGGGTGGATACGCAGTATTTT.

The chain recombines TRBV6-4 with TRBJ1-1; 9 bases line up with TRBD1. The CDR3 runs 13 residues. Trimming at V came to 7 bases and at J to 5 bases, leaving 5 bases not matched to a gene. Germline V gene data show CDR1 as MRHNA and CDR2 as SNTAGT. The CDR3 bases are TGTGCCAGCAAATCGACAGGGGGGACTGAAGCTTTCTTT. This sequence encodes CASKSTGGTEAFF.

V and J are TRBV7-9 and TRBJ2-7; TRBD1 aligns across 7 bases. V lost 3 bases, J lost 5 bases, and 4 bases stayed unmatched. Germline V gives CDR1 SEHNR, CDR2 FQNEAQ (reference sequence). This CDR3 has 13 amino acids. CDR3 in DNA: TGTGCCAGCAGCTTCACTACAGGGGACGAGCAGTACTTC. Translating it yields CASSFTTGDEQYF.

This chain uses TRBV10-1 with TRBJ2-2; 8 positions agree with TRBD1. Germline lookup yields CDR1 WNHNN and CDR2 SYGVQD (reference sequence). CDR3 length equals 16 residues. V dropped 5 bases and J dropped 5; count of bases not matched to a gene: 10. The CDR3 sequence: CASSLSRGRGTGELFF. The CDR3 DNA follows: TGCGCCAGCAGTTTATCCAGGGGGCGCGGGACCGGGGAGCTGTTTTTT.

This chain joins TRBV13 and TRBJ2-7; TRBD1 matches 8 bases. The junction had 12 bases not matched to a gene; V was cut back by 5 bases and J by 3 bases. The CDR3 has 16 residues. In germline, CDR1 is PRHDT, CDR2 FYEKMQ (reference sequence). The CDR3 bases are TGTGCCAGCAGCGTCAGGACAGGGAATCCCAACTACGAGCAGTACTTC. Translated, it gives CASSVRTGNPNYEQYF.

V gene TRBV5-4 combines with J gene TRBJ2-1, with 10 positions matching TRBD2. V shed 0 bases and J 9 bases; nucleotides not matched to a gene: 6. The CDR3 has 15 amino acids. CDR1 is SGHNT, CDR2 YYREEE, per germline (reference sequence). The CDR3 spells CASSLGPAGGVEQFF. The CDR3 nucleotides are TGTGCCAGCAGCTTGGGCCCAGCGGGAGGGGTTGAGCAGTTCTTC.

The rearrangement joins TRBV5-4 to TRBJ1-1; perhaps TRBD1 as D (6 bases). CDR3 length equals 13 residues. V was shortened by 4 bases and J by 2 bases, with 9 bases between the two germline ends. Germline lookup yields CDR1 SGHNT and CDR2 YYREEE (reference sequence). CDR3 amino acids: CASSGQSNTEAFF. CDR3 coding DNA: TGTGCCAGCAGCGGACAGTCCAACACTGAAGCTTTCTTT. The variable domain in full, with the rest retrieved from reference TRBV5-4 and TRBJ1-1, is ETGVTQSPTHLIKTRGQQVTLRCSSQSGHNTVSWYQQALGQGPQFIFQYYREEENGRGNFPPRFSGLQFPNYSSELNVNALELDDSALYLCASSGQSNTEAFFGQGTRLTVV.

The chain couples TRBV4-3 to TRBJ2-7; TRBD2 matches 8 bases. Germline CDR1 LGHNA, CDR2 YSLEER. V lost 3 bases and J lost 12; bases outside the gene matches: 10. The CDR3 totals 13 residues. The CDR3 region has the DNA TGCGCCAGCAGCCAGCACCCGGGACTAGATGTGTACTTC. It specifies CASSQHPGLDVYF.

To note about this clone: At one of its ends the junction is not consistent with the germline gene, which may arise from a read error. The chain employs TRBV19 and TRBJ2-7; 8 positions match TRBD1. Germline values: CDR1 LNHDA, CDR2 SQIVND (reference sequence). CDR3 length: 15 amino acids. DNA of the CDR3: TGTGCCAGTAGTGTCCAACAGGGGGGCTCCCACGAGCAGTACTTC. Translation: CASSVQQGGSHEQYF.

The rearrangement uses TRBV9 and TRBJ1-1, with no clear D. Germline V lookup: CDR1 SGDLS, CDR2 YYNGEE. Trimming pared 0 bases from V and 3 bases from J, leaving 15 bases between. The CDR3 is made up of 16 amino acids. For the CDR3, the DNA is TGTGCCAGCAGCGTAGCTGCACATACGGGTCACACTGAAGCTTTCTTT. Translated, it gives CASSVAAHTGHTEAFF.

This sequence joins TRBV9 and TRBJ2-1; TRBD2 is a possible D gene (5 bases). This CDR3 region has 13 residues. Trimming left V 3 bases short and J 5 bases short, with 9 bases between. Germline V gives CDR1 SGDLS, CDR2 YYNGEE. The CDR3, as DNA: TGTGCCAGCAGCGATTTCGGGAACAATGAGCAGTTCTTC. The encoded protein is CASSDFGNNEQFF.

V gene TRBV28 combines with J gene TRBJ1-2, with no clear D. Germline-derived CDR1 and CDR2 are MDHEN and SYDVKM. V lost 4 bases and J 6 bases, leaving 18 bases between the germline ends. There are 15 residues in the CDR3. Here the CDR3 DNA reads TGTGCCAGCAGTTCCGGCCAGGCTGGCTTGGATGGCTACACCTTC. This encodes CASSSGQAGLDGYTF.

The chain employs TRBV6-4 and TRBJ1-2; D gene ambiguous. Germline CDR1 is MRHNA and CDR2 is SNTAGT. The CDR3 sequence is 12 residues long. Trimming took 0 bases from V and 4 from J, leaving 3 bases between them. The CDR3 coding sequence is TGTGCCAGCAGTGACTCAGCCTATGGCTACACCTTC. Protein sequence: CASSDSAYGYTF.

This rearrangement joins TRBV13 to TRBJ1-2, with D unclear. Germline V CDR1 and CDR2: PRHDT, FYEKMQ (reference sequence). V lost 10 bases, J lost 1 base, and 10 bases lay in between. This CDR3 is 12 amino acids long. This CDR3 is CATLQNNYGYTF. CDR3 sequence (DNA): TGTGCCACTCTACAGAATAACTATGGCTACACCTTC.

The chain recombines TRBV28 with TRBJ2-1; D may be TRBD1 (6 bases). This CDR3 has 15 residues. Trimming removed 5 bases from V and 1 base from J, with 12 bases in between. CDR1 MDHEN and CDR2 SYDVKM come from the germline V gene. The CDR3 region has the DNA TGTGCCAGCAGTCCGCCGGACAGATCCTACAATGAGCAGTTCTTC. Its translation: CASSPPDRSYNEQFF.

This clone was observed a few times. CDR3: CASSFLSSGGRSDTQYF. The CDR3 DNA sequence: TGTGCCAGCAGCTTCCTGTCTAGCGGGGGGAGGTCGGATACGCAGTATTTT. The chain links TRBV7-2 to TRBJ2-3, with 11 nucleotides matching TRBD2. Germline CDR1 SGHTA, CDR2 FQGNSA. The V segment lost 3 bases and the J segment 6 bases; nucleotides outside the gene matches: 11. CDR3 size: 17 residues. Supplemented by reference TRBV7-2 and TRBJ2-3, the full variable domain reads GAGVSQSPSNKVTEKGKDVELRCDPISGHTALYWYRQSLGQGLEFLIYFQGNSAPDKSGLPSDRFSAERTGGSVSTLTIQRTQQEDSAVYLCASSFLSSGGRSDTQYFGPGTRLTVL.

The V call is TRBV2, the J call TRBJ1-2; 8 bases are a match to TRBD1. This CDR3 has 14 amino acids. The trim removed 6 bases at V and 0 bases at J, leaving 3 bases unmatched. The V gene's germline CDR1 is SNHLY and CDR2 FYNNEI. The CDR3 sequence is CASRRTGSNYGYTF. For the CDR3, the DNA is TGTGCCAGCAGGAGGACAGGGTCTAACTATGGCTACACCTTC. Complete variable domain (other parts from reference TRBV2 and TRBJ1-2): EPEVTQTPSHQVTQMGQEVILRCVPISNHLYFYWYRQILGQKVEFLVSFYNNEISEKSEIFDDQFSVERPDGSNFTLKIRSTKLEDSAMYFCASRRTGSNYGYTFGSGTRLTVV.

This CDR3 is CASSEAPSLIYNEQFF. The CDR3 DNA is TGTGCCAGCAGTGAAGCTCCGAGCCTCATATACAATGAGCAGTTCTTC. The rearrangement uses TRBV2 and TRBJ2-1; D is uncertain. The germline V gene has CDR1 SNHLY and CDR2 FYNNEI. Trimming cost V 0 bases and J 4 bases, with 13 bases left between them. This CDR3 has 16 amino acids.

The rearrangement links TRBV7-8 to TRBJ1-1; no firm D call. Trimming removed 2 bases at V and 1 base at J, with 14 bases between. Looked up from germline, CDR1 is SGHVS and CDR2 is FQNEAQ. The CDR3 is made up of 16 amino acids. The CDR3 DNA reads TGTGCCAGCAGCTTACGGCCCCGCGGAAGGAACACTGAAGCTTTCTTT. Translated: CASSLRPRGRNTEAFF.

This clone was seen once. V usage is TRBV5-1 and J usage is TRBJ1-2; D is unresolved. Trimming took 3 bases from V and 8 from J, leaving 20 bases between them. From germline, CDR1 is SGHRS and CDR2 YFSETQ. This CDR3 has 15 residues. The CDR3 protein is CASSSGDTFMLGYTF. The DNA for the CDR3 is TGCGCCAGCAGCTCCGGAGATACCTTTATGCTGGGCTACACCTTC.

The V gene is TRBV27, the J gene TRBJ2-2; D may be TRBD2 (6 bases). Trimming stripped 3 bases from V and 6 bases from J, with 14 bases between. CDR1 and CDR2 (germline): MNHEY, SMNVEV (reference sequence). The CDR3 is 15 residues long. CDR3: CASSLAGEVAGELFF. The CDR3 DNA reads TGTGCCAGCAGTTTGGCCGGGGAGGTGGCCGGGGAGCTGTTTTTT.

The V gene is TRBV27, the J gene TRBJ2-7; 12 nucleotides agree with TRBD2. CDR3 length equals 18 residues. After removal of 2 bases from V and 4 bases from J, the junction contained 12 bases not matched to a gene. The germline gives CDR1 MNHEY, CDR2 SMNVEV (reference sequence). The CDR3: CASSLLRLAGGRSYEQYF. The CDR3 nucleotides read TGTGCCAGCAGTTTACTCCGGCTAGCGGGGGGGCGATCGTACGAGCAGTACTTC.

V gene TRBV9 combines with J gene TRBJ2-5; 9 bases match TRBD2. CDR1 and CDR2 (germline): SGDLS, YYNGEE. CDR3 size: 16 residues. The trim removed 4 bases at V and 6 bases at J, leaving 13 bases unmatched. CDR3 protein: CASSSRTSAEGKTQYF. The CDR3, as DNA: TGTGCCAGCAGCTCACGGACTAGCGCCGAGGGAAAGACCCAGTACTTC.